Below are 27 T cell receptor beta chains sequenced from a single sample in a study of T cell clones after liver transplantation. TCRdb's copy holds only in-frame clones and misses some; the assay was immunoSEQ multiplex PCR. Counted here are approximately 75,000 clones, around 80% occurring once; the ten biggest clones make up 0.79%. Specimen: CD4+ T cells from blood, collected 12 months after liver transplant. Every receptor here comes from a human patient who received a liver transplant. Some T cells may be transferred from the graft donor.

This chain connects TRBV7-9 to TRBJ2-2, with TRBD2 as a possible D gene (6 bases). V lost 4 bases and J 1 base, leaving 16 bases between the germline ends. CDR3 length: 17 amino acids. Germline-derived CDR1 and CDR2 are SEHNR and FQNEAQ (reference sequence). CDR3: CASSSRGGGVNTGELFF. The DNA of the CDR3 is TGTGCCAGCAGCTCGAGGGGTGGCGGGGTGAACACCGGGGAGCTGTTTTTT.

The chain is built from TRBV10-2 and TRBJ2-3, with 9 nucleotides matching TRBD2. Unmatched junction bases numbered 9, after V lost 3 bases and J lost 5 bases. Germline-derived CDR1 and CDR2 are WSHSY and SAAADI. The CDR3 consists of 16 residues. Here the CDR3 DNA reads TGCGCCAGCAGTGACCCTAGCGGGGCTCGCCAAGATACGCAGTATTTT. Translation gives CASSDPSGARQDTQYF.

This clone was seen only once. The gene calls are TRBV5-6 and TRBJ2-3; 11 bases map to TRBD2. Germline loops: CDR1 SGHDT, CDR2 YYEEEE. V shed 6 bases, J shed 5 bases, and the junction held 11 bases outside the gene matches. The CDR3 spans 16 residues. The CDR3 DNA sequence: TGTGCCAGCAATATAGCGGGAGGGCCTTCGGAAGATACGCAGTATTTT. This translates into CASNIAGGPSEDTQYF.

V gene TRBV6-1 combines with J gene TRBJ2-7, with D hard to call. Per the germline V gene, CDR1 is MNHNS and CDR2 is SASEGT. Trimming left V 3 bases short and J 0 bases short, with 6 bases between. The CDR3 totals 13 residues. In DNA form, the CDR3 reads TGTGCCAGCAGTGATAGGGTCTCCTACGAGCAGTACTTC. The encoded protein is CASSDRVSYEQYF.

This rearrangement joins TRBV5-1 to TRBJ1-1; a weak D match, TRBD1 (6 bases). Trimming shortened V by 3 bases and J by 4 bases, and 13 bases separated the two germline ends. Germline lookup yields CDR1 SGHRS and CDR2 YFSETQ. The length of the CDR3 is 14 residues. CDR3 in DNA: TGCGCCAGCAGCTCGCAGGGGTCGGGCACTGAAGCTTTCTTT. Protein sequence: CASSSQGSGTEAFF.

This chain connects TRBV7-9 to TRBJ2-2; D is undetermined. V was clipped by 1 base and J by 5 bases, with 11 bases between them. Per germline, CDR1 SEHNR and CDR2 FQNEAQ (reference sequence). The CDR3 covers 15 residues. This CDR3 is CASSLVGSLTGELFF. DNA for the CDR3: TGTGCCAGCAGCTTAGTTGGGTCTCTGACCGGGGAGCTGTTTTTT.

V gene TRBV28 combines with J gene TRBJ2-1; 15 bases are a match to TRBD2. Germline V lookup: CDR1 MDHEN, CDR2 SYDVKM. The CDR3 sequence is 16 residues long. V lost 3 bases to trimming and J lost 11 bases; unmatched junction nucleotides: 8. DNA for the CDR3: TGTGCCAGCAGTTTCGCCTCCGGACTAGCGGGAGGGAAGCAGTTCTTC. This codes for CASSFASGLAGGKQFF.

The CDR3, as DNA: TGTGCCATCAGGGATGACACTGAAGCTTTCTTT. Residues: CAIRDDTEAFF. The genes are TRBV10-3 and TRBJ1-1; unclear D gene. This CDR3 has 11 residues. V lost 6 bases and J lost 3, with 5 bases in between. Per the germline V gene, CDR1 is ENHRY and CDR2 is SYGVKD.

The chain carries TRBV5-1 and TRBJ2-7, with D unresolved. The CDR3 sequence is 14 residues long. V was trimmed by 1 base and J by 7 bases, leaving 15 bases between them. Germline V gene data show CDR1 as SGHRS and CDR2 as YFSETQ. The CDR3 DNA reads as TGCGCCAGCAGCTTGTTCAGCCGAGGTAGTGAGCAGTACTTC. Protein sequence: CASSLFSRGSEQYF.

This clone was observed a few times. The rearrangement links TRBV5-1 to TRBJ1-2, with a possible D match to TRBD1 (5 bases). The CDR3 covers 15 residues. V was shortened by 4 bases and J by 2 bases, with 15 bases between the two germline ends. Germline-derived CDR1 and CDR2 are SGHRS and YFSETQ. The CDR3 loop reads CASSAHPGGNYGYTF. For the CDR3, the DNA is TGCGCCAGCAGCGCCCACCCCGGGGGGAACTATGGCTACACCTTC. Full variable domain (missing parts from reference TRBV5-1 and TRBJ1-2): KAGVTQTPRYLIKTRGQQVTLSCSPISGHRSVSWYQQTPGQGLQFLFEYFSETQRNKGNFPGRFSGRQFSNSRSEMNVSTLELGDSALYLCASSAHPGGNYGYTFGSGTRLTVV.

This sequence joins TRBV5-1 and TRBJ1-2; the D gene is possibly TRBD1 (6 bases). The V gene's germline CDR1 is SGHRS and CDR2 YFSETQ. The CDR3 extends over 14 amino acids. The V and J ends lost 3 bases and 4 bases respectively, with 13 bases between them. CDR3 coding DNA: TGCGCCAGCAGCTCCTTAACAGGGCTCTATGGCTACACCTTC. Encoded protein: CASSSLTGLYGYTF.

This chain uses TRBV5-1 with TRBJ2-1; 12 nucleotides agree with TRBD2. Germline CDR1 reads SGHRS; CDR2 reads YFSETQ. The V segment lost 2 bases and the J segment 5 bases; nucleotides outside the gene matches: 8. This CDR3 contains 17 residues. CDR3 amino acids: CASSFSTSGRLNNEQFF. DNA for the CDR3: TGCGCCAGCAGCTTTAGTACTAGCGGGAGGTTAAACAATGAGCAGTTCTTC.

This clone has more than one count but fewer than ten. The V and J genes are TRBV19 and TRBJ1-1; 9 bases line up with TRBD1. Germline CDR1 and CDR2: LNHDA and SQIVND (reference sequence). This CDR3 contains 15 residues. The J segment lost 5 bases and the V segment lost 2 bases, leaving 6 bases of the junction unmatched. CDR3 in amino acids: CASSIMNRGQTEAFF. The CDR3 bases are TGTGCCAGTAGTATAATGAACAGGGGGCAAACTGAAGCTTTCTTT.

Here the CDR3 DNA reads TGTGCCTCAGGAACCTCAGGGACTAGCGGTAGCAACAATGAGCAGTTCTTC. It is translated as CASGTSGTSGSNNEQFF. This sequence joins TRBV10-3 and TRBJ2-1, with TRBD2 matching over 11 bases. Germline CDR1 ENHRY, CDR2 SYGVKD. V lost 11 bases and J lost 5; bases outside the gene matches: 17. The CDR3 has 17 amino acids.

This chain connects TRBV6-4 to TRBJ2-3, with a possible D match to TRBD2 (6 bases). This CDR3 is 16 amino acids long. Trimming pared 2 bases from V and 8 bases from J, leaving 20 bases between. Germline V CDR1 and CDR2: MRHNA, SNTAGT. As DNA, the CDR3 is TGTGCCAGCAGTGACAGCTTTGGGCTAGCGATAGGTACGCAGTATTTT. It yields the protein CASSDSFGLAIGTQYF.

This clone was found once. The gene calls are TRBV4-1 and TRBJ2-2; TRBD2 agrees at 12 bases. The germline gives CDR1 MGHRA, CDR2 YSYEKL. Unmatched junction bases numbered 12, after V lost 4 bases and J lost 0 bases. The CDR3 is 20 residues long. The CDR3 nucleotides read TGCGCCAGCAGCCCAGTTATTGGACTAGCGGGGCTTGCGAACACCGGGGAGCTGTTTTTT. The encoded protein is CASSPVIGLAGLANTGELFF.

The chain couples TRBV28 to TRBJ1-5; tentatively, D is TRBD1 (5 bases). In germline, CDR1 is MDHEN, CDR2 SYDVKM. The CDR3 is made up of 14 amino acids. The ends were cut back, 5 bases at V and 7 bases at J, with 15 bases in the middle. The CDR3 DNA sequence: TGTGCCAGCAGTAGGATGGGGGGATGGCAGCCCCAGCATTTT. This sequence encodes CASSRMGGWQPQHF.

The V call is TRBV27, the J call TRBJ2-7; TRBD2 agrees at 7 bases. The V gene end was trimmed by 7 bases and the J gene end by 0 bases; junction bases not matched to a gene: 6. From germline, CDR1 is MNHEY and CDR2 SMNVEV (reference sequence). This CDR3 has 14 residues. CDR3 in amino acids: CASTGWGGSYEQYF. CDR3 sequence (DNA): TGTGCCAGCACTGGGTGGGGGGGCTCCTACGAGCAGTACTTC.

In its sample, this clone was seen a few times. CDR3 region: CSVGRGTLGEQFF. For the CDR3, the DNA is TGCAGCGTGGGACGGGGCACCTTAGGTGAGCAGTTCTTC. V and J are TRBV29-1 and TRBJ2-1; D may be TRBD1 or TRBD2 (5 bases each). CDR3 size: 13 residues. Germline-derived CDR1 and CDR2 are SQVTM and ANQGSEA. The V end was cut by 6 bases, the J end by 9 bases, with 18 bases between.

The V call is TRBV5-6, the J call TRBJ1-1, with 10 nucleotides matching TRBD1. Per the germline V gene, CDR1 is SGHDT and CDR2 is YYEEEE. Unmatched junction bases numbered 8, after V lost 4 bases and J lost 2 bases. This CDR3 contains 16 residues. The CDR3 reads CASSHTTGGFNTEAFF. The CDR3 region has the DNA TGTGCCAGCAGCCACACGACAGGGGGCTTCAACACTGAAGCTTTCTTT.

This clone was seen more than once but under ten times. This rearrangement joins TRBV4-1 to TRBJ1-3; 10 nucleotides agree with TRBD1. Germline V lookup: CDR1 MGHRA, CDR2 YSYEKL. The V and J ends lost 7 bases and 4 bases, in that order; junction bases with no gene match: 4. The length of the CDR3 is 14 residues. DNA of the CDR3: TGCGCCAGCATGGACAGGGGGTCCGGAAACACCATATATTTT. Its protein is CASMDRGSGNTIYF.

This clone appeared a few times. J is TRBJ1-4 and V is TRBV30; 9 nucleotides align to TRBD1. V dropped 0 bases and J dropped 8; count of bases not matched to a gene: 13. The V gene's germline CDR1 is GTSNPN and CDR2 SVGIG (reference sequence). There are 17 residues in the CDR3. CDR3: CAWSVDRDRDSLEKLFF. CDR3 DNA sequence: TGTGCCTGGAGTGTAGACCGGGACAGGGATTCCTTGGAAAAACTGTTTTTT.

The rearrangement joins TRBV5-6 to TRBJ1-5; D is perhaps TRBD1 (6 bases). V lost 1 base, J lost 2 bases, and 10 bases lay in between. Germline V gene data show CDR1 as SGHDT and CDR2 as YYEEEE. The CDR3 is made up of 15 amino acids. The CDR3 protein is CASSLRGARNQPQHF. The CDR3 DNA reads TGTGCCAGCAGCTTGCGGGGGGCTCGCAATCAGCCCCAGCATTTT.

This clone was detected once. V gene TRBV5-4 combines with J gene TRBJ2-7, with 7 bases fitting TRBD1. This CDR3 has 14 residues. Trimming cost V 2 bases and J 11 bases; bases outside gene matches: 13. Germline-derived CDR1 and CDR2 are SGHNT and YYREEE (reference sequence). The CDR3 DNA reads TGTGCCAGCAGCTTCGGACAGGTCGCCTTGAAGGAGTACTTC. Protein: CASSFGQVALKEYF.

This chain connects TRBV19 to TRBJ2-7, with TRBD1 as a possible D gene (6 bases). Germline-derived CDR1 and CDR2 are LNHDA and SQIVND (reference sequence). Between the trimmed V and J ends, which lost 6 bases and 3 bases, there was a span of 9 bases. The CDR3 is 12 amino acids. The CDR3 DNA follows: TGTGCCAGTAGGGACAGAAACTACGAGCAGTACTTC. This codes for CASRDRNYEQYF.

The rearrangement links TRBV11-2 to TRBJ2-3; D not resolved. The germline V gene encodes CDR1 SGHAT and CDR2 FQNNGV. Trimming cost V 4 bases and J 1 base, with 12 bases left between them. CDR3 size: 15 residues. The CDR3 nucleotides are TGTGCCAGCAGCTCCATAGATGGTGGCACAGATACGCAGTATTTT. Protein: CASSSIDGGTDTQYF.

The chain links TRBV18 to TRBJ2-7, with TRBD2 identical over 9 bases. The germline V gene encodes CDR1 KGHSH and CDR2 LQKENI. The CDR3 extends over 14 amino acids. V dropped 6 bases and J dropped 2; count of bases not matched to a gene: 5. CDR3 DNA: TGTGCCAGCTCGCAGGGACTAGCCACCTACGAGCAGTACTTC. This sequence encodes CASSQGLATYEQYF.